This T cell receptor (beta chain) was sequenced in a study of shared clonotypes between healthy human individuals. Overall study findings and caveats: Clonotype sharing across donors was expected to vary with sequencing depth.

Trimming removed 3 bases at V and 2 bases at J, with 14 bases between. Germline lookup yields CDR1 SGDLS and CDR2 YYNGEE. This CDR3 region has 15 residues. Assay used: immunoSEQ multiplex PCR; TCRdb lists only in-frame clones, some missing. The sample has about 490,000 clones; approximately 80% are singletons. In regard to this clone: The antigen is undetermined.

What was sequenced was PBMCs. The receptor was derived from a middle-aged woman in good health. Some clones in this sample may be carry-over from other donors' samples. The chain carries TRBV9 and TRBJ1-2; D is perhaps TRBD1 (6 bases). The CDR3 DNA follows: TGTGCCAGCAGCGAGGGGGGCACTCCGAACTATGGCTACACCTTC. This gives the protein CASSEGGTPNYGYTF. The variable domain in full, completed from reference TRBV9 and TRBJ1-2, reads DSGVTQTPKHLITATGQRVTLRCSPRSGDLSVYWYQQSLDQGLQFLIQYYNGEERAKGNILERFSAQQFPDLHSELNLSSLELGDSALYFCASSEGGTPNYGYTFGSGTRLTVV.